Each of the 30 T cell receptor beta chains below was sequenced from the same sample in a study of cytomegalovirus exposure and HLA in healthy donors. Use of 60 Vbeta and 13 Jbeta primers characterized the PCR. TCRdb keeps only in-frame clones here, not all; method: immunoSEQ multiplex PCR. This table lists 40,000 or so clones. Specimen: PBMCs. The source of these receptors is a male donor in good health and CMV-seronegative.

The chain is built from TRBV6-6 and TRBJ2-7; a possible D gene is TRBD2 (6 bases). Trimming removed 7 bases at V and 2 bases at J, with 15 bases between. Germline V gene data show CDR1 as MNHNY and CDR2 as SVGAGI (reference sequence). The CDR3 spans 14 residues. The CDR3 coding sequence is TGTGCCAGCAAGAACGGGGGTCCGCCCTACGAGCAGTACTTC. Residues: CASKNGGPPYEQYF.

The chain carries TRBV5-1 and TRBJ1-2; no clear D gene. Germline V gives CDR1 SGHRS, CDR2 YFSETQ. V dropped 2 bases and J dropped 2 bases, with 13 bases sitting between them. The CDR3 is made up of 15 amino acids. The DNA of the CDR3 is TGCGCCAGCAGCTTTTACAGTGGCGGGAACTATGGCTACACCTTC. Amino acid sequence: CASSFYSGGNYGYTF.

V is TRBV12-5 and J is TRBJ2-3, with D perhaps TRBD2 (5 bases). The V gene's germline CDR1 is LGHNT and CDR2 FRNRAP. The CDR3 contains 16 residues. V was shortened by 0 bases and J by 4 bases, with 14 bases between the two germline ends. CDR3: CASGLVTTLVPDTQYF. CDR3 DNA sequence: TGTGCTAGTGGTTTGGTAACGACACTAGTTCCAGATACGCAGTATTTT.

This chain uses TRBV7-6 with TRBJ2-7; 7 bases are shared with TRBD2. Trimming cost V 1 base and J 4 bases; bases outside gene matches: 4. The CDR3 loop spans 14 amino acids. CDR1 and CDR2 (germline): SGHVS, FNYEAQ. The DNA of the CDR3 is TGTGCCAGCAGCTTAGGCGGGGAGGGGTACGAGCAGTACTTC. Protein product: CASSLGGEGYEQYF.

This rearrangement joins TRBV18 to TRBJ2-2; perhaps TRBD2 as D (6 bases). Trimming pared 7 bases from V and 4 bases from J, leaving 16 bases between. The germline gives CDR1 KGHSH, CDR2 LQKENI. This CDR3 contains 15 residues. Here the CDR3 reads CASYSSARATGELFF. The CDR3 coding sequence is TGTGCCAGCTATTCTAGCGCTCGGGCCACCGGGGAGCTGTTTTTT.

The chain combines TRBV11-2 with TRBJ1-4, with 8 nucleotides matching TRBD1. The CDR3 has 13 amino acids. The V segment lost 5 bases and the J segment 8 bases; nucleotides outside the gene matches: 4. CDR1 is SGHAT, CDR2 FQNNGV, per germline. The CDR3 coding sequence is TGTGCCAGCAGCGGCGGGACAGGAGAAAAACTGTTTTTT. Its translation: CASSGGTGEKLFF.

V and J are TRBV7-6 and TRBJ2-5; maybe TRBD2 (5 bases). This CDR3 is 13 amino acids long. Germline CDR1 SGHVS, CDR2 FNYEAQ. Deletions cut 3 bases from V and 5 bases from J, with 10 bases between. The CDR3: CASSFQREETQYF. DNA for the CDR3: TGTGCCAGCAGCTTTCAGAGGGAGGAGACCCAGTACTTC. Full variable domain (rest looked up from reference TRBV7-6 and TRBJ2-5): GAGVSQSPRYKVTKRGQDVALRCDPISGHVSLYWYRQALGQGPEFLTYFNYEAQQDKSGLPNDRFSAERPEGSISTLTIQRTEQRDSAMYRCASSFQREETQYFGPGTRLLVL.

J is TRBJ1-1 and V is TRBV18, with D unclear. V lost 0 bases to trimming and J lost 5 bases, with 13 bases between them. This CDR3 spans 15 amino acids. Germline CDR1 KGHSH, CDR2 LQKENI. The CDR3 coding sequence is TGTGCCAGCTCACCACCTTCCGGGAGGGAGACTGAAGCTTTCTTT. Translating gives CASSPPSGRETEAFF.

The chain carries TRBV6-6 and TRBJ2-1, with 8 bases matching TRBD1. CDR3 size: 16 residues. Losses at the gene ends were 2 bases for V and 5 bases for J; bases not matched to a gene: 8. CDR1 is MNHNY, CDR2 SVGAGI, per germline (reference sequence). The CDR3, as DNA: TGTGCCAGCAGTTACGGGTCAGGGGGCTTTGACAATGAGCAGTTCTTC. As protein: CASSYGSGGFDNEQFF.

The chain recombines TRBV6-6 with TRBJ1-6; possible D gene TRBD1, 5 bases. Germline assignment: CDR1 MNHNY and CDR2 SVGAGI (reference sequence). The V gene lost 2 bases and the J gene lost 8 bases, with 10 bases spanning the gap. The CDR3 runs to 14 residues. The CDR3: CASSYHRGDSPLHF. DNA of the CDR3: TGTGCCAGCAGTTACCACCGGGGGGATTCACCCCTCCACTTT.

CDR3 loop: CASSLDATRFNQPQHF. CDR3 sequence (DNA): TGTGCCAGCAGCTTAGACGCGACTCGTTTTAATCAGCCCCAGCATTTT. The chain is built from TRBV11-2 and TRBJ1-5; the D is unclear. The CDR3 spans 16 residues. Germline-derived CDR1 and CDR2 are SGHAT and FQNNGV. Trimming cost V 0 bases and J 4 bases, with 13 bases left between them.

The chain joins TRBV6-1 to TRBJ1-4; D call uncertain. V lost 3 bases and J 4 bases, leaving 6 bases between the germline ends. The V gene's germline CDR1 is MNHNS and CDR2 SASEGT. CDR3 length equals 13 residues. CDR3 residues: CASSEILNEKLFF. The CDR3 DNA sequence: TGTGCCAGCAGTGAGATACTTAATGAAAAACTGTTTTTT.

This clone is medium-sized by frequency. The rearrangement links TRBV7-9 to TRBJ1-2; weak D call: TRBD1 (5 bases). Trimming cost V 6 bases and J 6 bases, with 14 bases left between them. Germline V gene sequence: CDR1 SEHNR, CDR2 FQNEAQ (reference sequence). The CDR3 runs 13 residues. The CDR3 region has the DNA TGTGCCAGCAGTCCAGGGTTTTTAAATGGCTACACCTTC. Its protein is CASSPGFLNGYTF.

This chain links TRBV2 with TRBJ1-1; D is ambiguous. The germline CDR1 and CDR2 sequences are SNHLY and FYNNEI. Trimming took off 1 base at V and 6 bases at J, with 6 bases between the two ends. CDR3 size: 12 residues. The DNA for the CDR3 is TGTGCCAGCAGTGAAGGGCATCCTGAAGCTTTCTTT. Its protein is CASSEGHPEAFF.

The chain links TRBV11-2 to TRBJ2-1; the D gene is possibly TRBD2 (5 bases). V lost 5 bases, J lost 9 bases, and 8 bases lay in between. Germline V gene data show CDR1 as SGHAT and CDR2 as FQNNGV. CDR3 length equals 11 residues. The CDR3 DNA sequence: TGTGCCAGCAGCAAGGGAGTTGAGCAGTTCTTC. Its protein product is CASSKGVEQFF.

Regarding this clone: The same CDR3 also results from other DNA sequences found in this sample. The V and J genes are TRBV9 and TRBJ1-1; weak D call: TRBD1 (5 bases). The CDR3 sequence is 14 residues long. CDR1 SGDLS and CDR2 YYNGEE come from the germline V gene. V lost 0 bases to trimming and J lost 1 base, with 7 bases between them. CDR3 amino acids: CASSVAGENTEAFF. For the CDR3, the DNA is TGTGCCAGCAGCGTAGCGGGGGAGAACACTGAAGCTTTCTTT.

The chain links TRBV6-4 to TRBJ1-1; 7 bases align to TRBD1. The CDR3 has 13 amino acids. In germline, CDR1 is MRHNA, CDR2 SNTAGT. Trimming removed 8 bases from V and 5 bases from J; junction bases left unmatched: 8. The CDR3 nucleotides read TGTGCCAGCGCCGACAGGGAAGGAACTGAAGCTTTCTTT. Translation gives CASADREGTEAFF.

This rearrangement joins TRBV11-2 to TRBJ1-1, with TRBD1 identical over 9 bases. Losses at the gene ends were 0 bases for V and 4 bases for J; bases not matched to a gene: 15. Germline V gene data show CDR1 as SGHAT and CDR2 as FQNNGV. CDR3 length: 19 residues. In DNA, the CDR3 is TGTGCCAGCAGCTTAGATCCCTTCTCATACAGGGGGCGAGCCACTGAAGCTTTCTTT. Its translation: CASSLDPFSYRGRATEAFF. Full variable domain (remainder filled in from reference TRBV11-2 and TRBJ1-1): EAGVAQSPRYKIIEKRQSVAFWCNPISGHATLYWYQQILGQGPKLLIQFQNNGVVDDSQLPKDRFSAERLKGVDSTLKIQPAKLEDSAVYLCASSLDPFSYRGRATEAFFGQGTRLTVV.

The chain couples TRBV21-1 to TRBJ1-6; no DNA check was done on the table's D call, TRBD1. TRBV21-1 has pseudogene status. This CDR3 contains 15 residues. The DNA of the CDR3 is TGTGCCAGCAGGGACAGGGGAGAAAATAATTCACCCCTCCACTTT. Protein product: CASRDRGENNSPLHF.

CDR3 bases: TGCGCCAGCAGCCAACGAACAGGAGCTAACTATGGCTACACCTTC. It translates to CASSQRTGANYGYTF. The chain carries TRBV4-1 and TRBJ1-2, with a tentative D call TRBD1 (5 bases). Germline assignment: CDR1 MGHRA and CDR2 YSYEKL. V was shortened by 2 bases and J by 0 bases, with 10 bases between the two germline ends. The CDR3 loop spans 15 amino acids.

V and J are TRBV4-1 and TRBJ2-4, with 8 nucleotides matching TRBD1. CDR1 is MGHRA and CDR2 is YSYEKL in the germline V gene. The V segment lost 0 bases and the J segment 4 bases; nucleotides outside the gene matches: 2. CDR3 length equals 15 residues. In nucleotides, the CDR3 is TGCGCCAGCAGCCAAGACAGGGGGCGGAAAAACATTCAGTACTTC. Its protein product is CASSQDRGRKNIQYF.

The chain employs TRBV6-5 and TRBJ1-1, with 9 bases lining up with TRBD1. The CDR3 sequence is 14 residues long. CDR1 MNHEY and CDR2 SVGAGI come from the germline V gene. Germline trimming cut 6 bases from V and 7 bases from J; bases unmatched to any gene: 9. CDR3 protein: CASRQQGAAFEAFF. Written as DNA, the CDR3 is TGTGCCAGCAGACAACAGGGGGCTGCTTTTGAAGCTTTCTTT.

The gene calls are TRBV7-2 and TRBJ2-2; TRBD1 agrees at 8 bases. J lost 7 bases, V lost 3 bases, and 7 bases had no gene match. CDR1 SGHTA and CDR2 FQGNSA come from the germline V gene. The CDR3 has 15 residues. DNA of the CDR3: TGTGCCAGCAGCTTTCGACAGGGGAACGGCGGGGAGCTGTTTTTT. It yields the protein CASSFRQGNGGELFF.

This chain links TRBV28 with TRBJ1-1; weak D call: TRBD1 (5 bases). Per germline, CDR1 MDHEN and CDR2 SYDVKM. The CDR3 has 13 amino acids. Trimming pared 5 bases from V and 2 bases from J, leaving 9 bases between. In DNA form, the CDR3 reads TGTGCCAGCAGTCCGGGGGGTAACACTGAAGCTTTCTTT. Its protein is CASSPGGNTEAFF.

The chain employs TRBV15 and TRBJ1-2, with unresolved D. V shed 6 bases and J shed 7 bases, with 18 bases lying between them. The germline V gene encodes CDR1 LNHNV and CDR2 YYDKDF (reference sequence). This CDR3 has 14 amino acids. The CDR3 loop is CATREGTGIGGYTF. The CDR3 nucleotides are TGTGCCACCAGGGAGGGTACGGGAATCGGTGGCTACACCTTC.

The rearrangement joins TRBV30 to TRBJ1-5; a possible D gene is TRBD1 (6 bases). V lost 0 bases and J lost 6, with 15 bases in between. The CDR3 covers 15 residues. The germline V gene has CDR1 GTSNPN and CDR2 SVGIG (reference sequence). CDR3 sequence: CAWSVLGQGSQPQHF. As DNA, the CDR3 is TGTGCCTGGAGTGTACTGGGGCAGGGGAGTCAGCCCCAGCATTTT.

The chain carries TRBV4-1 and TRBJ2-7, with D uncertain. V was trimmed by 4 bases and J by 2 bases, leaving 12 bases between them. The germline CDR1 and CDR2 sequences are MGHRA and YSYEKL. The CDR3 spans 14 residues. CDR3 region: CASSLRANAYEQYF. The CDR3 DNA is TGCGCCAGCAGCCTTAGAGCGAACGCCTACGAGCAGTACTTC.

This chain connects TRBV7-2 to TRBJ1-2; no reliable D call. Trimming cost V 6 bases and J 4 bases, with 12 bases left between them. CDR1 is SGHTA and CDR2 is FQGNSA in the germline V gene. CDR3 length equals 13 residues. This CDR3 reads CASSPSGVYGYTF. CDR3 sequence (DNA): TGTGCCAGCAGTCCCAGCGGGGTCTATGGCTACACCTTC.

The chain uses TRBV18 and TRBJ1-3; 7 positions agree with TRBD1. This CDR3 is built from 17 residues. Germline V CDR1 and CDR2: KGHSH, LQKENI. V lost 1 base to trimming and J lost 0 bases; unmatched junction nucleotides: 6. CDR3 sequence: CASSPLPTGSSGNTIYF. The CDR3 nucleotides read TGTGCCAGCTCACCACTCCCGACAGGGAGCTCTGGAAACACCATATATTTT.

The V and J genes are TRBV5-1 and TRBJ2-1; 12 bases are shared with TRBD2. The CDR3 has 15 residues. The trim removed 3 bases at V and 8 bases at J, leaving 6 bases unmatched. Per the germline V gene, CDR1 is SGHRS and CDR2 is YFSETQ. The CDR3 region has the DNA TGCGCCAGCAGCTACTCTAGCGGGGGGGCCTATGAGCAGTTCTTC. Encoded protein: CASSYSSGGAYEQFF.